This entry lists 22 T cell receptor beta chains sequenced from one sample in a study of T cell clonality in common variable immunodeficiency. Assay: immunoSEQ multiplex PCR; the TCRdb copy retains only in-frame clones and omits some. The specimen has 45,000 to 55,000 clones, none found just once. The source material was peripheral blood mononuclear cells. These TCRs come from a person aged 18-70 years in good health.

This clone was seen at least ten times. The read ends 3 residues before the CDR3 terminus; that terminus is restored from the germline J gene. The gene calls are TRBV5-4 and TRBJ2-3; D not certain. V was pared by 0 bases and J by 6 bases, with 5 bases between. The CDR3 has 12 amino acids. CDR1 is SGHNT and CDR2 is YYREEE in the germline V gene (reference sequence). The CDR3 DNA, read in part, is TGTGCCAGCAGCTTGGAGGTGGATACG. As protein: CASSLEVDT. The whole CDR3 region reads CASSLEVDTQYF.

This clone was seen repeatedly, ten times or more. The read halts 3 residues ahead of the CDR3 end, with the missing end drawn from the germline J gene. The chain couples TRBV5-5 to TRBJ2-5, with TRBD1 matching 8 bases. With 3 bases clipped from V and 7 bases from J, the junction kept 11 bases outside the gene matches. The CDR3 has 15 amino acids. Germline V gene sequence: CDR1 SGHKS, CDR2 YYEKEE (reference sequence). The CDR3 is CASSSGQDTPGTQYF. CDR3 DNA (partial): TGTGCCAGCAGCTCGGGACAGGACACCCCTGGGACC.

Ten or more counts support this clone. The CDR3 end lies 3 residues beyond the end of the read and is filled in from the germline J gene. The chain uses TRBV20-1 and TRBJ2-2, with TRBD2 matching over 12 bases. The V gene's germline CDR1 is DFQATT and CDR2 SNEGSKA (reference sequence). With 5 bases clipped from V and 0 bases from J, the junction kept 7 bases outside the gene matches. The CDR3 spans 17 residues. CDR3 amino acids: CSALGLAGGANTGELFF. The part of the CDR3 DNA that was read is TGCAGTGCTCTGGGACTAGCGGGTGGGGCGAACACCGGGGAG.

This clone was seen a handful of times. The CDR3 end lies 3 residues beyond the end of the read and is filled in from the germline J gene. The rearrangement links TRBV20-1 to TRBJ2-7, with 8 positions matching TRBD1. J lost 5 bases, V lost 6 bases, and 12 bases had no gene match. Per the germline V gene, CDR1 is DFQATT and CDR2 is SNEGSKA (reference sequence). The CDR3 contains 14 residues. This CDR3 is CSAPPFGQGHEQYF. CDR3 bases read: TGCAGTGCGCCCCCATTCGGACAGGGCCACGAG.

This clone was recorded many times. The read terminates 3 residues before the CDR3 end, so the remaining end is supplied by the germline J gene. The chain combines TRBV20-1 with TRBJ2-4, with D maybe TRBD1 (6 bases). V lost 4 bases, J lost 0 bases, and 22 bases lay in between. This CDR3 is built from 18 residues. CDR1 and CDR2 (germline): DFQATT, SNEGSKA (reference sequence). CDR3 DNA, as far as it was read: TGCAGTGCTATTCGACAGGAGAGAATAGCAATAGCCAAAAACATT. Its protein product is CSAIRQERIAIAKNI. The whole CDR3 protein reads CSAIRQERIAIAKNIQYF.

This clone has at least ten counts. The sequenced fragment ends 3 residues before the CDR3 boundary, so the rest is inferred from the germline J gene. The chain couples TRBV5-3 to TRBJ1-1; the D is unclear. TRBV5-3 is reported as an ORF; its role is uncertain. V lost 1 base and J 0 bases, leaving 7 bases between the germline ends. The CDR3 has 14 amino acids. The sequenced CDR3 bases are TGTGCCAGAAGCTTGAGGGCTTTGAACACTGAA. Translated: CARSLRALNTE. The entire CDR3 is CARSLRALNTEAFF.

Ten or more counts support this clone. The missing CDR3 end, 3 residues past where the read stops, is filled in from the germline J gene. The chain has TRBV28 and TRBJ1-1, with TRBD1 identical over 9 bases. The V segment lost 3 bases and the J segment 0 bases; nucleotides outside the gene matches: 8. The germline gives CDR1 MDHEN, CDR2 SYDVKM. This CDR3 contains 17 residues. CDR3 in amino acids: CASSFGDRVRMNTEAFF. The DNA read from the CDR3 is TGTGCCAGCAGTTTCGGGGACAGGGTCCGAATGAACACTGAA.

This clone was seen at least ten times. This chain's CDR3 is CSVEDVRTMSSYNEQFF. CDR3 bases read: TGCAGCGTTGAAGATGTAAGGACAATGAGCTCCTACAATGAG. The rearrangement uses TRBV29-1 and TRBJ2-1, with D tentatively TRBD1 (5 bases). The read stops 3 residues short of the end of the CDR3; the missing end is completed from the germline J gene. CDR3 length equals 17 residues. The germline gives CDR1 SQVTM, CDR2 ANQGSEA. V was shortened by 0 bases and J by 0 bases, with 15 bases between the two germline ends.

In regard to this clone: The read ends 3 residues shy of where the CDR3 ends; the end is completed using the germline J gene. V usage is TRBV20-1 and J usage is TRBJ2-7; D might be TRBD1 (5 bases). Germline loops: CDR1 DFQATT, CDR2 SNEGSKA (reference sequence). The CDR3 is 12 amino acids. Deletions cut 3 bases from V and 4 bases from J, with 10 bases between. Partial CDR3 DNA: TGCAGTGCTAGTGGACAAGCATACGAG. It translates to CSASGQAYE. The whole CDR3 protein reads CSASGQAYEQYF.

This clone has a count of ten or more. The read finishes 3 residues shy of the CDR3 end, and the germline J gene is used to complete it. The chain recombines TRBV6-2 or TRBV6-3 with TRBJ1-5, with 9 bases fitting TRBD1. The CDR3 sequence is 15 residues long. V lost 4 bases and J lost 3; bases outside the gene matches: 4. The germline CDR1 and CDR2 sequences are MNHEY and SVGEGT. CDR3 amino acids: CASSSGQGNNQPQHF. Incomplete CDR3 DNA: TGTGCCAGCAGTTCTGGACAGGGGAACAATCAGCCC.

The table lists this clone with many counts. Coverage ceases 3 residues before the CDR3 finishes, and the germline J gene fills in the end. This rearrangement joins TRBV7-2 to TRBJ2-3, with a weak D call TRBD1 (6 bases). Germline V gene lookup returns CDR1 SGHTA and CDR2 FQGNSA. V was shortened by 5 bases and J by 2 bases, with 11 bases between the two germline ends. The CDR3 covers 14 residues. The covered CDR3 bases are TGTGCCAGCAGCCCACACAGGGCCACAGATACG. This gives the protein CASSPHRATDT. The entire CDR3 reads CASSPHRATDTQYF.

This clone has ten or more counts. CDR3 in amino acids: CASSTSSGRADTQYF. The sequenced CDR3 bases are TGTGCCAGCAGCACATCTAGCGGGAGGGCGGATACG. The chain has TRBV7-8 and TRBJ2-3; the match to TRBD2 covers 12 bases. Read coverage stops 3 residues before the CDR3 terminus; the germline J gene supplies the remainder. Germline-derived CDR1 and CDR2 are SGHVS and FQNEAQ. V was pared by 5 bases and J by 6 bases, with 6 bases of the junction left unmatched. This CDR3 region has 15 residues.

Many counts were recorded for this clone. The CDR3 is cut off 3 residues early in the read; its end comes from the germline J gene. This chain connects TRBV7-9 to TRBJ2-4, with 8 bases identical to TRBD1. The CDR3 sequence is 14 residues long. Germline lookup yields CDR1 SEHNR and CDR2 FQNEAQ (reference sequence). The DNA read from the CDR3 is TGTGCCAGCAGCTTAGTGGGACAGGTCTATGGT. Translation: CASSLVGQVYG. The CDR3, in full, reads CASSLVGQVYGQYF.

This clone occurred many times. The read ends 3 residues early relative to the CDR3; the germline J gene fills the gap. This sequence joins TRBV5-5 and TRBJ2-7; 9 positions agree with TRBD1. V gave up 5 bases and J gave up 3 bases; unmatched junction bases: 6. Germline-derived CDR1 and CDR2 are SGHKS and YYEKEE (reference sequence). The CDR3 sequence is 14 residues long. The part of the CDR3 DNA that was read is TGTGCCAGCAGGGTCGGACAGGGGAGCTACGAG. Protein sequence: CASRVGQGSYE. Given in full, the CDR3 is CASRVGQGSYEQYF.

Comment on this clone: The CDR3 extends 3 residues past the end of the read, so its final part is completed from the germline J gene. The chain links TRBV5-1 to TRBJ2-7; 9 bases align to TRBD1. Germline loops: CDR1 SGHRS, CDR2 YFSETQ. The CDR3 runs 14 residues. J gave up 2 bases and V 5 bases, and 5 bases lay outside the gene matches. CDR3 in amino acids: CASRPDRGPYEQYF. CDR3 DNA (partial): TGCGCCAGCAGGCCGGACAGGGGACCCTACGAG.

This clone was detected ten times or more. CDR3 DNA (partial): TGCAGTGCGTATGAGGGACAGAGAAACACAGATACG. Amino acids: CSAYEGQRNTDT. The whole CDR3 region reads CSAYEGQRNTDTQYF. This sequence joins TRBV20-1 and TRBJ2-3, with TRBD1 identical over 7 bases. Read data end 3 residues before the CDR3 end; the end is taken from the germline J gene. Germline trimming cut 6 bases from V and 2 bases from J; bases unmatched to any gene: 11. The germline CDR1 and CDR2 sequences are DFQATT and SNEGSKA (reference sequence). This CDR3 is 15 amino acids long.

This clone was seen more than once but under ten times. The read terminates 3 residues before the CDR3 end, so the remaining end is supplied by the germline J gene. The chain couples TRBV19 to TRBJ2-7; 8 positions match TRBD1. V was clipped by 4 bases and J by 1 base; unmatched bases: 3. The CDR3 spans 14 residues. CDR1 and CDR2 (germline): LNHDA, SQIVND (reference sequence). The DNA read from the CDR3 is TGTGCCAGTAGTACAGGGACAGGTTCCTACGAG. It is translated as CASSTGTGSYE. The whole CDR3 protein reads CASSTGTGSYEQYF.

In this sample, this clone turned up many times. CDR3 amino acids: CASSYLAGDFDEQFF. Incomplete CDR3 DNA: TGTGCCAGCAGTTACCTAGCGGGGGACTTCGATGAG. This sequence joins TRBV6-2 or TRBV6-3 and TRBJ2-1; 10 nucleotides line up with TRBD2. The read finishes 3 residues shy of the CDR3 end, and the germline J gene is used to complete it. V dropped 2 bases and J dropped 8; count of bases not matched to a gene: 6. CDR3 length: 15 residues. The germline V gene encodes CDR1 MNHEY and CDR2 SVGEGT.

This clone showed up many times. The observed sequence ends 3 residues before the CDR3 terminus, with the missing tail filled in from the germline J gene. V and J are TRBV7-2 and TRBJ2-1; 9 nucleotides match TRBD2. The germline V gene encodes CDR1 SGHTA and CDR2 FQGNSA. The V segment lost 0 bases and the J segment 8 bases; nucleotides outside the gene matches: 5. The CDR3 runs 15 residues. Incomplete CDR3 DNA: TGTGCCAGCAGCTTAGCTAGCGGGAGTGGTGATGAG. This sequence encodes CASSLASGSGDE. The entire CDR3 is CASSLASGSGDEQFF.

This clone was counted at least ten times. From the germline J gene comes the end of the CDR3, since the read stops 3 residues before it. The rearrangement uses TRBV18 and TRBJ2-4; TRBD1 aligns across 7 bases. Trimming cost V 6 bases and J 8 bases; bases outside gene matches: 13. This CDR3 comprises 15 residues. Germline V CDR1 and CDR2: KGHSH, LQKENI. The part of the CDR3 DNA that was read is TGTGCCAGCTCCCCGAGGGGGCAGTGGGAAGACATT. This translates into CASSPRGQWEDI. The whole CDR3 sequence is CASSPRGQWEDIQYF.

This clone appeared many times. The CDR3 extends 3 residues past the end of the read, so its final part is completed from the germline J gene. The rearrangement uses TRBV18 and TRBJ2-7; the match to TRBD2 covers 7 bases. CDR1 KGHSH and CDR2 LQKENI come from the germline V gene. The J segment lost 6 bases and the V segment lost 2 bases, leaving 1 base of the junction unmatched. The CDR3 runs to 12 residues. The DNA read from the CDR3 is TGTGCCAGCTCACCAGGGGGGGGCGAG. It specifies CASSPGGGE. The CDR3 in its entirety is CASSPGGGEQYF.

There are many counts of this clone. From the germline J gene comes the end of the CDR3, since the read stops 3 residues before it. The rearrangement uses TRBV29-1 and TRBJ2-3; 9 bases are shared with TRBD1. V was clipped by 6 bases and J by 2 bases; unmatched bases: 9. Germline V lookup: CDR1 SQVTM, CDR2 ANQGSEA. This CDR3 is 15 amino acids long. The CDR3 sequence: CSVDGTGWDTDTQYF. The covered CDR3 bases are TGCAGCGTGGACGGGACAGGGTGGGACACAGATACG.